The entry that follows covers one T cell receptor beta chain sequence. Some clones are missing from TCRdb's copy, which holds only in-frame ones; the method was immunoSEQ multiplex PCR. The top ten clones hold approximately 0.69% of a sample with 190,000 or so clones, about 93% of them seen once. The length of the CDR3 is 13 residues. CDR1 is PRHDT, CDR2 FYEKMQ, per germline (reference sequence). Trimming stripped 0 bases from V and 8 bases from J, with 7 bases between. Seattle researchers signed up patients amid active infection and tracked them longitudinally. These data are taken from a study of blood T cell repertoires in COVID-19. The overall study: Nucleic acid was either cDNA or gDNA, and it came from T cells, B-cell-depleted T cells, or PBMCs.

This TCR was recovered from a man aged 25 to 40 with COVID-19, enrolled during active disease. Sequences were obtained from peripheral blood. This sequence joins TRBV13 and TRBJ1-4; D unclear. CDR3 in DNA: TGTGCCAGCAGCTTAGGTCCCCGGGAAAAACTGTTTTTT. This encodes CASSLGPREKLFF.